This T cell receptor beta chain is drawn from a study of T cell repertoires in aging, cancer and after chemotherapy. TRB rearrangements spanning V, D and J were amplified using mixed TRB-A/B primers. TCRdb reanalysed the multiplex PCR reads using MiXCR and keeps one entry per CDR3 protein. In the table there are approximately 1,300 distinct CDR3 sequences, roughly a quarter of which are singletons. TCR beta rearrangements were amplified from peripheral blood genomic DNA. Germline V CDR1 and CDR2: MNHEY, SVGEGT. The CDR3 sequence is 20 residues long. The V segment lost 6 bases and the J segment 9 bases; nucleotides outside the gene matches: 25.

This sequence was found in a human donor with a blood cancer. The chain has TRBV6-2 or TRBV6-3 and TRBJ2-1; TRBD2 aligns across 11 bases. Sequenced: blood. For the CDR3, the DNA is TGTGCCAGCAGACACGTCGAGGCGGCTTTGGGACTAGCGGTAGCCGGTGAGCAGTTCTTC. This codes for CASRHVEAALGLAVAGEQFF.